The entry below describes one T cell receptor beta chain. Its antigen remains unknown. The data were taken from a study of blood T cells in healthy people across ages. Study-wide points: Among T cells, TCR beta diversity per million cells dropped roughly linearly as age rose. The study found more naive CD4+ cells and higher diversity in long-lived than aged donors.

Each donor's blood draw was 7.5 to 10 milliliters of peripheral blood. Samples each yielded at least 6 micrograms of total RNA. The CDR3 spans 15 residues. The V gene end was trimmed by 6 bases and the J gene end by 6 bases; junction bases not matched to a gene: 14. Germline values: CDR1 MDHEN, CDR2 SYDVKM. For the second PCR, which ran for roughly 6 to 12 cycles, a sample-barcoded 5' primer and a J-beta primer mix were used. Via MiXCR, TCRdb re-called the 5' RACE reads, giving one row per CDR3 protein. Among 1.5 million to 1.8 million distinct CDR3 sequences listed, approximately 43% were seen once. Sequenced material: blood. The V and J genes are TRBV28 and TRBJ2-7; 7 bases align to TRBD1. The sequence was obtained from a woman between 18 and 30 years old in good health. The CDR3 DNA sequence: TGTGCCAGCAGCTTAGACCGGGACAGCTACTGCGAGCAGTACTTC. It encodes CASSLDRDSYCEQYF.